The 2 T cell receptor beta chains in this list originate from one sample, sequenced in a study of identical twins. TCRdb re-called the 5' RACE reads through MiXCR, storing one row per CDR3 protein. The sample contains 430,000 or so distinct CDR3 sequences, roughly 26% of which appear only once. The sample was also linked to a second study, of T cells expressing NK-cell markers.

Material for sequencing was CD4+ T cells sorted from blood. These receptors originate from a woman between 18 and 29 years old in good health.

This clonotype was counted only a few times. The genes are TRBV20-1 and TRBJ2-3, with 8 nucleotides matching TRBD2. The CDR3 loop spans 15 amino acids. From germline, CDR1 is DFQATT and CDR2 SNEGSKA (reference sequence). J lost 4 bases, V lost 0 bases, and 6 bases had no gene match. The CDR3 here is CSARDHGRAADTQYF. CDR3 DNA sequence: TGCAGTGCTAGAGATCACGGGAGGGCCGCAGATACGCAGTATTTT.

CDR3 sequence reads: CSASSRESGNTIYF. The CDR3 bases are TGCAGTGCTAGTTCCCGGGAATCTGGAAACACCATATATTTT. The chain carries TRBV20-1 and TRBJ1-3; D is ambiguous. Germline values: CDR1 DFQATT, CDR2 SNEGSKA (reference sequence). V was pared by 3 bases and J by 1 base, with 10 bases between. The CDR3 length is 14 residues.